The TCR beta chain under discussion was sequenced for a study of beta chain features in type 1 diabetes. Expressed TCRB transcripts were sequenced after all isolated RNA was converted to cDNA. Method: immunoSEQ multiplex PCR; TCRdb's copy keeps in-frame clones and lacks some. The sample lists fewer than 45,000 clones, roughly two thirds occurring once. This CDR3 is built from 19 residues. Trimming at V came to 5 bases and at J to 1 base, leaving 16 bases not matched to a gene. Germline CDR1 GTSNPN, CDR2 SVGIG (reference sequence). This clone was seen a single time. Via the markers CD45RO/CCR7/CD25/CD127/CD95/CD27, stem cell-like memory, regulatory, central memory and naive CD4+ cells were sorted.

The chain is built from TRBV30 and TRBJ2-1; 11 bases fit TRBD2. The sample was Tregs from blood. The TCR comes from a woman younger than 45 in good health. The CDR3 sequence: CAWGGGDSGRAGSYNEQFF. The DNA of the CDR3 is TGTGCCTGGGGTGGGGGGGATAGCGGGAGGGCCGGGTCCTACAATGAGCAGTTCTTC.